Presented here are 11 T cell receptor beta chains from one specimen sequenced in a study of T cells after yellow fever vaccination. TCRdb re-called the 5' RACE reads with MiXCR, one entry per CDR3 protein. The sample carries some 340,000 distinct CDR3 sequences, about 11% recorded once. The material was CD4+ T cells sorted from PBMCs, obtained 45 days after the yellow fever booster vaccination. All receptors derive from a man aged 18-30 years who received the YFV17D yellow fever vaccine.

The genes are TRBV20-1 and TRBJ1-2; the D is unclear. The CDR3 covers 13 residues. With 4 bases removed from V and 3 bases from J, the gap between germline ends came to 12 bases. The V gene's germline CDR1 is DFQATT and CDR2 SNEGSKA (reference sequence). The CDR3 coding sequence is TGCAGTGCTAAAGGGAGGGCAGACTATGGCTACACCTTC. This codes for CSAKGRADYGYTF.

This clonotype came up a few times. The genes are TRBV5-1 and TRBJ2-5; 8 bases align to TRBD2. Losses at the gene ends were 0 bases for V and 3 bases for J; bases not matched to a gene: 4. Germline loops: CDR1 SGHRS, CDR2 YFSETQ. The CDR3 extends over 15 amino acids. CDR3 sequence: CASSLAGTREETQYF. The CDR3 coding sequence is TGCGCCAGCAGCTTGGCGGGGACTAGGGAAGAGACCCAGTACTTC.

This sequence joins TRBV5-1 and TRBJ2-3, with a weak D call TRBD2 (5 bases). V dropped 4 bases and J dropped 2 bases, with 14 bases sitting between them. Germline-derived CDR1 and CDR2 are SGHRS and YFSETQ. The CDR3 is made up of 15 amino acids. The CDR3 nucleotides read TGCGCCAGCAGCACCCAAGGACTGCTCACAGATACGCAGTATTTT. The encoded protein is CASSTQGLLTDTQYF.

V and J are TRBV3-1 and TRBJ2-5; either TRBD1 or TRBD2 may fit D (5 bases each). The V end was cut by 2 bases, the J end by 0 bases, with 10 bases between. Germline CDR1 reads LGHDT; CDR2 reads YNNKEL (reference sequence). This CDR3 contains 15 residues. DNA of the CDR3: TGTGCCAGCAGCCAATACGAGGGGTACCAAGAGACCCAGTACTTC. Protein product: CASSQYEGYQETQYF.

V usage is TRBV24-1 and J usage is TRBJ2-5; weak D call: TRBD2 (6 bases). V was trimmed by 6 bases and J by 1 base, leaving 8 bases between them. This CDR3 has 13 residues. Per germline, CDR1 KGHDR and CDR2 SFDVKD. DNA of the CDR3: TGTGCCACCAGTTTCGGGGGCCAAGAGACCCAGTACTTC. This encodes CATSFGGQETQYF.

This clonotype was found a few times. The CDR3 DNA follows: TGTGCCAGCAGCCAAGAACGTCCAGGTCGGACCGGGGAGCTGTTTTTT. Encoded protein: CASSQERPGRTGELFF. The chain has TRBV3-1 and TRBJ2-2, with D unresolved. V lost 0 bases and J 5 bases, leaving 13 bases between the germline ends. There are 16 residues in the CDR3. In germline, CDR1 is LGHDT, CDR2 YNNKEL (reference sequence).

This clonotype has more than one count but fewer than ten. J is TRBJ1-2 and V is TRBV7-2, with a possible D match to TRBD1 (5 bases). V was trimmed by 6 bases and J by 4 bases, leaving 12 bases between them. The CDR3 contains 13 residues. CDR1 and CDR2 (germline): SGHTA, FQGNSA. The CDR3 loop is CASRGRVAYGYTF. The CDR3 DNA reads TGTGCCAGCAGGGGCAGGGTGGCCTATGGCTACACCTTC.

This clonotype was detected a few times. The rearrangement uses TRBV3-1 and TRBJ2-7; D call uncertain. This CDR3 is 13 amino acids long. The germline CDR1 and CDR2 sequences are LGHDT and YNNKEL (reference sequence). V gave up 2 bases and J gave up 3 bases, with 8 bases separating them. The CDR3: CASSQSTGYEQYF. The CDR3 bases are TGTGCCAGCAGCCAATCGACCGGCTACGAGCAGTACTTC.

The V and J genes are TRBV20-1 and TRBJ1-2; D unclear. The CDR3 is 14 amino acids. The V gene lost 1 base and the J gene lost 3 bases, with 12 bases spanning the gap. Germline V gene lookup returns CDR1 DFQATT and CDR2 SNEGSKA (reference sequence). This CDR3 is CSARVVTDDYGYTF. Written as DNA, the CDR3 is TGCAGTGCTAGAGTAGTGACTGATGACTATGGCTACACCTTC.

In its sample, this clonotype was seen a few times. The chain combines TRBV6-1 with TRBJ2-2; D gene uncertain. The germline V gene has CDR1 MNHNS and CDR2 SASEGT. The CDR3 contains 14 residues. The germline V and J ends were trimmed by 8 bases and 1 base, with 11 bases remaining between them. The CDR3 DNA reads TGTGCCAGCGGCCTAGGGCGGAACACCGGGGAGCTGTTTTTT. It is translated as CASGLGRNTGELFF.

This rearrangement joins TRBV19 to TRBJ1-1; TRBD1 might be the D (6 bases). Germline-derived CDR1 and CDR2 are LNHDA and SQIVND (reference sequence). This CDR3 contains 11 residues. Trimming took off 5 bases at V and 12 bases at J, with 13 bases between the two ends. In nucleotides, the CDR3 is TGTGCCAGTAGTGAGGCAGGGGCACCTTTCTTT. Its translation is CASSEAGAPFF.